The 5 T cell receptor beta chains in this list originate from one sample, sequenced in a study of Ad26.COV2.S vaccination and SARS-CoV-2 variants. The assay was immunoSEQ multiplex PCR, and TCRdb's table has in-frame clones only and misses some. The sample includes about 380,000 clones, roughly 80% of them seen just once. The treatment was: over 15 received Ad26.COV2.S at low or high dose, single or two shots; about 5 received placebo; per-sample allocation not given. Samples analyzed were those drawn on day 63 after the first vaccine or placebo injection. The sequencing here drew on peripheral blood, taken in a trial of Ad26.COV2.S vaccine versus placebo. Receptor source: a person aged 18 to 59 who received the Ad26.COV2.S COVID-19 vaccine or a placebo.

The DNA of the CDR3 is TGTGCCAGCACCGCAGGCACTGAAGCTTTCTTT. Protein product: CASTAGTEAFF. The rearrangement uses TRBV2 and TRBJ1-1, with D hard to call. The CDR3 contains 11 residues. The germline V gene has CDR1 SNHLY and CDR2 FYNNEI. The V and J ends lost 7 bases and 4 bases respectively, with 7 bases between them.

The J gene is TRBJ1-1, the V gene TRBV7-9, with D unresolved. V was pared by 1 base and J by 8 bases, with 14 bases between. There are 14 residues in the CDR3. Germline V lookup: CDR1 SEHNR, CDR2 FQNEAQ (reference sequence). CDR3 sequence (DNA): TGTGCCAGCAGCTTAGATTCCAGGCCGTCAGAAGCTTTCTTT. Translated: CASSLDSRPSEAFF.

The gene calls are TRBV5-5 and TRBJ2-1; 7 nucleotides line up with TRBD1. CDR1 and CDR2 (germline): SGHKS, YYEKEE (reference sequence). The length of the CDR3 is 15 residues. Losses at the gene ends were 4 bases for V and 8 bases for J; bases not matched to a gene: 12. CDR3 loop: CASSKITTGKDEQFF. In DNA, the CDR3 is TGTGCCAGCAGCAAGATTACGACAGGGAAGGATGAGCAGTTCTTC.

DNA of the CDR3: TGCGCCAGCAGCTTGGTTCGTCGGGGGGATGAGCAGTTCTTC. The encoded protein is CASSLVRRGDEQFF. The chain carries TRBV5-1 and TRBJ2-1; 7 bases map to TRBD2. Germline V lookup: CDR1 SGHRS, CDR2 YFSETQ. Losses at the gene ends were 0 bases for V and 8 bases for J; bases not matched to a gene: 5. The CDR3 consists of 14 residues. The entire variable domain, with the rest obtained from reference TRBV5-1 and TRBJ2-1, is as follows: KAGVTQTPRYLIKTRGQQVTLSCSPISGHRSVSWYQQTPGQGLQFLFEYFSETQRNKGNFPGRFSGRQFSNSRSEMNVSTLELGDSALYLCASSLVRRGDEQFFGPGTRLTVL.

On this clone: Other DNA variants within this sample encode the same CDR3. CDR3 sequence: CASSLYRQETQYF. CDR3 bases: TGTGCCAGCAGCTTGTACAGACAAGAGACCCAGTACTTC. This chain connects TRBV7-9 to TRBJ2-5; no clear D gene. This CDR3 is 13 amino acids long. Per the germline V gene, CDR1 is SEHNR and CDR2 is FQNEAQ (reference sequence). Trimming left V 3 bases short and J 2 bases short, with 7 bases between.